Listed here is a single T cell receptor (beta chain). Its antigen is still unknown. This specimen belongs to a study of OX40 agonist ivuxolimab in advanced cancers. The study, taken as a whole, reports: Doses of 0.1 to 3.0 mg/kg were accompanied by clonal expansion of CD4+ and CD8+ blood T cells by week 6.

CDR3 size: 14 residues. Germline CDR1 is SEHNR and CDR2 is FQNEAQ (reference sequence). Trimming cost V 3 bases and J 5 bases; bases outside gene matches: 4. Libraries were prepared by immunoSEQ multiplex PCR; TCRdb keeps only in-frame clonotypes and omits some of them. The table has about 83,000 clones, 65% to 90% seen once. The TCR was taken from an adult with an advanced solid tumor such as melanoma, head and neck, liver or kidney cancer. The chain combines TRBV7-9 with TRBJ1-2; TRBD1 matches at 9 bases. Specimen: CD4+ or CD8+ T cells sorted from blood, collected in a trial of the OX40 agonist ivuxolimab. CDR3 in amino acids: CASSLRDREYGYTF. For the CDR3, the DNA is TGTGCCAGCAGCTTGAGGGACAGGGAGTATGGCTACACCTTC.